These T cell receptor beta chains were read from a single sample in a study of PD-1 blockade in mismatch repair-deficient tumors. Assay used: immunoSEQ multiplex PCR; TCRdb lists only in-frame clones, some missing. The data contain roughly 120,000 clones, about 74% of them seen just once; the ten biggest clones take up around 4.7%. This material consisted of peripheral blood, taken 60 to 65 weeks after starting pembrolizumab. The receptors originated from an adult with mismatch repair-deficient cancer. The CDR3 runs from the conserved cysteine through the conserved F or W. Each record gives: J gene, D gene, CDR3 length, clone size, V gene, CDR3 DNA, CDR3 protein. The D gene is left open where the match is weak. Clone size is not always given. Where it is, it says once, few, many or a class for expanded clones.

TRBJ2-7	TRBD2	17	-	TRBV27	TGTGCCAGCTCCCTGGGGCTAGCGGGTCTAATCCGCTACGAGCAGTACTTC	CASSLGLAGLIRYEQYF
TRBJ1-1	-	13	-	TRBV7-3	TGTGCCAGCAGCGCTAATCTGGGGGGAGAAGCTTTCTTT	CASSANLGGEAFF
TRBJ2-1	-	14	once	TRBV6-6	TGTGCCAGCAGTTACTCGGAGAGTCCGGATGAGCAGTTCTTC	CASSYSESPDEQFF
TRBJ2-7	-	11	-	TRBV5-6	TGTGCCAGCAGCTTGGGCAACGAGCAGTACTTC	CASSLGNEQYF
TRBJ2-7	-	14	-	TRBV5-1	TGCGCCAGCACCGGGGAGGACAGATCCTACGAGCAGTACTTC	CASTGEDRSYEQYF
TRBJ1-1	TRBD1	15	-	TRBV27	TGTGCCAGCAGAATACTCAGGGGGGTGAGGACTGAAGCTTTCTTT	CASRILRGVRTEAFF
TRBJ2-3	-	16	once	TRBV14	TGTGCCAGCAGCCAAGCGTACACCCCCGGCACAGATACGCAGTATTTT	CASSQAYTPGTDTQYF
TRBJ2-1	-	15	-	TRBV5-6	TGTGCCAGCAGCCTGAGCGCGGGGTTTAACAATGAGCAGTTCTTC	CASSLSAGFNNEQFF
TRBJ2-7	-	14	few	TRBV6-5	TGTGCCAGCATCCCCTCGGACTTGCCCTACGAGCAGTACTTC	CASIPSDLPYEQYF
TRBJ1-2	-	12	-	TRBV6-6	TGTGCCAGCAGTCCTATTTACTATGGCTACACCTTC	CASSPIYYGYTF
TRBJ2-5	-	14	-	TRBV6-1	TGTGCCAGCAGTGAACGTACCGACGGAGAGACCCAGTACTTC	CASSERTDGETQYF
TRBJ2-1	-	14	-	TRBV19	TGTGCCAGTAGTGTTTTAGATGACCGTAATGAGCAGTTCTTC	CASSVLDDRNEQFF
TRBJ2-2	-	17	-	TRBV7-8	TGTGCCAGCAGCTTGTTGGGGACCTACCAAGGCGGCGGGGAGCTGTTTTTT	CASSLLGTYQGGGELFF
TRBJ2-7	TRBD2	13	-	TRBV6-6	TGTGCCAGCAGTACCGGGAGGGGGTACGAGCAGTACTTC	CASSTGRGYEQYF
TRBJ2-2	-	14	-	TRBV2	TGTGCCAGCAGTGTTGCATCGGTCACCGGGGAGCTGTTTTTT	CASSVASVTGELFF
TRBJ2-3	TRBD2	15	-	TRBV19	TGTGCCAGTAGTGCCAGAAGCGGGAGGGCAGATACGCAGTATTTT	CASSARSGRADTQYF
TRBJ2-3	-	17	-	TRBV7-3	TGTGCCAGCAGCTTAAGAGGCAGCGCCGGGGTCCCGGATACGCAGTATTTT	CASSLRGSAGVPDTQYF
TRBJ1-1	-	15	-	TRBV5-5	TGTGCCAGCAGCTCAACACAGAAGGCCTACACTGAAGCTTTCTTT	CASSSTQKAYTEAFF
TRBJ2-1	TRBD1	16	-	TRBV4-3	TGCGCCAGCAGCCAAGACTACAGGGGTGTGGACAATGAGCAGTTCTTC	CASSQDYRGVDNEQFF
TRBJ2-1	TRBD1	15	-	TRBV28	TGTGCCAGCAGGCCGGGGACAGGGGAGTTCTATGAGCAGTTCTTC	CASRPGTGEFYEQFF
TRBJ1-1	-	10	-	TRBV25-1	TGTGCCAGCTGGGGGGCTGAAGCTTTCTTT	CASWGAEAFF
TRBJ2-5	TRBD1	15	-	TRBV7-3	TGTGCCAGCAGCCCCGGGACAGGACCCCAAGAGACCCAGTACTTC	CASSPGTGPQETQYF
TRBJ1-1	TRBD1	16	-	TRBV5-1	TGCGCCAGCAGCTTGGGACAGGGGCAAGGCTTGACTGAAGCTTTCTTT	CASSLGQGQGLTEAFF
TRBJ1-5	-	15	-	TRBV28	TGTGCCAGCAGTTTAGTTGTTTCGAGCAATCAGCCCCAGCATTTT	CASSLVVSSNQPQHF
TRBJ2-7	-	12	-	TRBV7-6	TGTGCCAGCAGCCTGGACCTCTACGAGCAGTACTTC	CASSLDLYEQYF
TRBJ1-1	-	14	-	TRBV27	TGTGCCAGCAGTTTTCAGGGGCGCCTCACTGAAGCTTTCTTT	CASSFQGRLTEAFF